The rows below give T cell receptor beta chains drawn from one sample of a study of T cells in tumors and immune-related adverse events. Some clones are missing from TCRdb's copy, which holds only in-frame ones; the method was immunoSEQ multiplex PCR. The sample lists 20,000 to 25,000 clones, around nine tenths seen once, with more than 1.1% in the top ten. This material consisted of lymph node tissue, taken from a patient treated with anti-PD-1 therapy. The receptor source for this set is a female donor with metastatic renal cell carcinoma. CDR3s include the opening cysteine and the closing phenylalanine or tryptophan. The D gene is left open where the match is weak. Clone size is not always given. Where it is, it says once, few, many or a class for expanded clones.

abundance,d_gene,j_gene,v_gene,CDR3aa,CDR3nt
.,TRBD1,TRBJ1-4,TRBV6-1,CASSEDGAGQGQKLFF,TGTGCCAGCAGTGAAGACGGGGCGGGACAGGGCCAAAAACTGTTTTTT
few,.,TRBJ2-1,TRBV2,CASSGEVGNEQFF,TGTGCCAGCAGTGGCGAAGTGGGAAATGAGCAGTTCTTC
.,.,TRBJ2-1,TRBV27,CASSFTGLASYNEQFF,TGTGCCAGCAGTTTCACCGGGCTAGCCTCCTACAATGAGCAGTTCTTC
.,TRBD1,TRBJ1-2,TRBV9,CASSETGQGIYGYTF,TGTGCCAGCAGCGAGACAGGACAGGGCATCTATGGCTACACCTTC
.,TRBD2,TRBJ2-1,TRBV11-2,CASSQLAGGLDEQFF,TGTGCCAGCAGCCAACTAGCGGGGGGGCTTGATGAGCAGTTCTTC
.,.,TRBJ2-7,TRBV5-8,CASRYHGGASYEQYF,TGTGCCAGCAGGTACCACGGGGGCGCTTCCTACGAGCAGTACTTC
.,TRBD2,TRBJ2-3,TRBV11-2,CASSLSGRGDTQYF,TGTGCCAGCAGCTTAAGCGGGAGGGGTGATACGCAGTATTTT
few,.,TRBJ1-5,TRBV28,CASRAPSNQPQHF,TGTGCCAGCAGAGCGCCTAGCAATCAGCCCCAGCATTTT
.,.,TRBJ1-3,TRBV18,CASSPGNTIYF,TGTGCCAGCTCACCAGGAAACACCATATATTTT
.,TRBD1,TRBJ1-3,TRBV7-4,CASSTGEDSGNTIYF,TGTGCCAGCAGCACAGGGGAGGACTCTGGAAACACCATATATTTT
.,TRBD1,TRBJ2-6,TRBV19,CASRSGTGDPGANVLTF,TGTGCCAGTAGATCCGGGACAGGGGATCCTGGGGCCAACGTCCTGACTTTC
few,TRBD2,TRBJ2-7,TRBV7-9,CASSLGLAGSVFYEQYF,TGTGCCAGCAGCCTGGGACTAGCAGGGTCAGTTTTCTACGAGCAGTACTTC
.,TRBD1,TRBJ1-1,TRBV29-1,CSVAGTGKTEAFF,TGCAGCGTTGCCGGGACAGGGAAAACTGAAGCTTTCTTT
.,.,TRBJ2-7,TRBV28,CASKRRDHEQYF,TGTGCCAGCAAAAGGCGGGACCACGAGCAGTACTTC
.,TRBD1,TRBJ1-1,TRBV10-2,CASRLTGENTEAFF,TGCGCCAGCAGATTAACAGGGGAGAACACTGAAGCTTTCTTT
.,.,TRBJ1-4,TRBV5-1,CASSFGGGNEKLFF,TGCGCCAGCAGCTTCGGAGGGGGGAATGAAAAACTGTTTTTT
once,.,TRBJ2-3,TRBV5-4,CASSLIGTDTQYF,TGTGCCAGCAGCTTAATTGGCACAGATACGCAGTATTTT
.,.,TRBJ1-5,TRBV19,CASNPAGGNQPQHF,TGTGCCAGTAACCCGGCCGGGGGCAATCAGCCCCAGCATTTT